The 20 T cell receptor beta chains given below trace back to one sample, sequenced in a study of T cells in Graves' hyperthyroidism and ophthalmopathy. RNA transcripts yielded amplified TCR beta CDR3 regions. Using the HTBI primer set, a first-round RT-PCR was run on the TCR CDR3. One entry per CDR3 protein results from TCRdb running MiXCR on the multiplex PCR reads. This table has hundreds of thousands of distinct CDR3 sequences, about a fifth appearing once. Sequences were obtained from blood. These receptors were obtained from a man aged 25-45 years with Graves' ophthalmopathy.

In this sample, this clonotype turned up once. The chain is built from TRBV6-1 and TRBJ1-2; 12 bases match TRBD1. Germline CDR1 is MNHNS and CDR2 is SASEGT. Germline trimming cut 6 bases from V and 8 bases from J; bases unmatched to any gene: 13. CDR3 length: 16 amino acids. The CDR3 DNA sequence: TGTGCCAGCAGACCCTCGGGGGGACAGGGGGCGGGAGGCTACACCTTC. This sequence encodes CASRPSGGQGAGGYTF.

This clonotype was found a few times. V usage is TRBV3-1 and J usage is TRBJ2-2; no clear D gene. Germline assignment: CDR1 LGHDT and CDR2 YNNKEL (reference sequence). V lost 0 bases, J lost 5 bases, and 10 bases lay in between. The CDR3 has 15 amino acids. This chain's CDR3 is CASSQEWLSTGELFF. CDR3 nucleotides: TGTGCCAGCAGCCAAGAGTGGCTTTCGACCGGGGAGCTGTTTTTT.

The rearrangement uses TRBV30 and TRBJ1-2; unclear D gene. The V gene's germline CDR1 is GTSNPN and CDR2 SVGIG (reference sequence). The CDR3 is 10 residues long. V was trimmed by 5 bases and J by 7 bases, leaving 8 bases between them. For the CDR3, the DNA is TGTGCCTGGGGGTCTCGTGGCTACACCTTC. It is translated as CAWGSRGYTF.

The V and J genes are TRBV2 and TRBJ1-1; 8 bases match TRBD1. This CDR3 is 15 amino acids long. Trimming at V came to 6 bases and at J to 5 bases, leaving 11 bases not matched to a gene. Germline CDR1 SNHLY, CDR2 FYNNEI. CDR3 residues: CASRGTGSTRTEAFF. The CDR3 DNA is TGTGCCAGCAGAGGGACAGGTTCGACTCGAACTGAAGCTTTCTTT.

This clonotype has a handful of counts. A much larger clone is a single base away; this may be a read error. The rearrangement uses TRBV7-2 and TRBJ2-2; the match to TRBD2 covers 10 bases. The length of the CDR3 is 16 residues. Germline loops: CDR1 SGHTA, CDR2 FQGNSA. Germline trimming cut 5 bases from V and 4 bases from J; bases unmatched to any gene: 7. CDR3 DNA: TGTGCCAGCAGCCTCACGGGACTAGCGAGCACCGGGGAGCTGTTTTTT. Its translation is CASSLTGLASTGELFF.

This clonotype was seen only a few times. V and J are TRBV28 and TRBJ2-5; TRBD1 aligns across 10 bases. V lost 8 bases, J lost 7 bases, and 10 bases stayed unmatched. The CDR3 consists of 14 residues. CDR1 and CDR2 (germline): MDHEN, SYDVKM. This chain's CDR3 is CASGVDRDRGTQYF. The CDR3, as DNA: TGTGCCAGCGGCGTAGACAGGGACAGGGGGACCCAGTACTTC.

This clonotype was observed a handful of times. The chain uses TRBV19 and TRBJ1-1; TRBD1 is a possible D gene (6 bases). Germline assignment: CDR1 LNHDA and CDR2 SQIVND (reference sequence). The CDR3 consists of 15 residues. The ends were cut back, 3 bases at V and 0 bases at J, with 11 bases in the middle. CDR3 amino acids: CASSMGAGMNTEAFF. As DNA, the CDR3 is TGTGCCAGTAGTATGGGGGCAGGGATGAACACTGAAGCTTTCTTT.

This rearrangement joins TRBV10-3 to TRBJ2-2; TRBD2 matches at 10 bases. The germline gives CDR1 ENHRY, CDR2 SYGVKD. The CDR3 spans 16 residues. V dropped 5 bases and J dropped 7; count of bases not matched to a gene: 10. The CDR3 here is CAISPSGTSVHGELFF. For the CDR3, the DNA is TGTGCCATCAGTCCCTCCGGGACTAGCGTTCACGGGGAGCTGTTTTTT.

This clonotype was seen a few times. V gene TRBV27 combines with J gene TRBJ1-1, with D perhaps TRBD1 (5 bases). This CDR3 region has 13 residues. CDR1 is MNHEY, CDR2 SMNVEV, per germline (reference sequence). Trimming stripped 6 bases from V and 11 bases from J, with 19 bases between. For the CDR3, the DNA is TGTGCCAGCAGCCTTACCTCGGGGGTTGACGCTTTCTTT. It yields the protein CASSLTSGVDAFF.

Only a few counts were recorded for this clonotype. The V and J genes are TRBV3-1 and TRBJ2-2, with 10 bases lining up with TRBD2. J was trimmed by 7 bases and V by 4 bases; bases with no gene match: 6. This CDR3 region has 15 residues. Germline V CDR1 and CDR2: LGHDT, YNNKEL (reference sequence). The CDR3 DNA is TGTGCCAGCAGCCCGCCTAGCGGGAGTGGCGGGGAGCTGTTTTTT. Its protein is CASSPPSGSGGELFF.

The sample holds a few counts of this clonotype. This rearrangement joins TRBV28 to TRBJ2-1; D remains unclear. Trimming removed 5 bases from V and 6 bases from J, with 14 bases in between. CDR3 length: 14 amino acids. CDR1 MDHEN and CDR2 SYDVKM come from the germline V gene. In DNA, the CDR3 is TGTGCCAGCAGTCTTACTCAGATCCGCAATGAGCAGTTCTTC. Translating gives CASSLTQIRNEQFF. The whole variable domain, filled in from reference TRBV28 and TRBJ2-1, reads DVKVTQSSRYLVKRTGEKVFLECVQDMDHENMFWYRQDPGLGLRLIYFSYDVKMKEKGDIPEGYSVSREKKERFSLILESASTNQTSMYLCASSLTQIRNEQFFGPGTRLTVL.

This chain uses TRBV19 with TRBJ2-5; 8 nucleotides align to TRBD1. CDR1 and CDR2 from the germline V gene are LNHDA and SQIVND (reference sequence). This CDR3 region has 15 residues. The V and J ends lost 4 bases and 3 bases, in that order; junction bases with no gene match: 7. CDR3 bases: TGTGCCAGTAGTAACTCGCCAGGGGGCAAAGAGACCCAGTACTTC. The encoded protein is CASSNSPGGKETQYF.

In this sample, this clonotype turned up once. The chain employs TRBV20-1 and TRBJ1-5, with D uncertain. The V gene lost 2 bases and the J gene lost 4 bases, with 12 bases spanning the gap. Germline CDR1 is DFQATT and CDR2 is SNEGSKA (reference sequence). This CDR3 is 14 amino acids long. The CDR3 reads CSARPGKGNQPQHF. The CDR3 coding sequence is TGCAGTGCTAGACCCGGGAAGGGAAATCAGCCCCAGCATTTT.

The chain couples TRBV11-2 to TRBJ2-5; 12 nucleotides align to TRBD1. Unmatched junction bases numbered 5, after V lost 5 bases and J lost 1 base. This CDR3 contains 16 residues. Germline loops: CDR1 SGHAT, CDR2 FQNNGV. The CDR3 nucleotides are TGTGCCAGCAGCCTAAAGGGACAGGGGGCCCAAGAGACCCAGTACTTC. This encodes CASSLKGQGAQETQYF.

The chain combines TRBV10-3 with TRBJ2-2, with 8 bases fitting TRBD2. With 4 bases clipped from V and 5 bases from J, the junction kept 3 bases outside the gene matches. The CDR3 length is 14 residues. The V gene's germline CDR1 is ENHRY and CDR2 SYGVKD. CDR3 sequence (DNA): TGTGCCATCAGTGGAACGGGAGGGACCGGGGAGCTGTTTTTT. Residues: CAISGTGGTGELFF.

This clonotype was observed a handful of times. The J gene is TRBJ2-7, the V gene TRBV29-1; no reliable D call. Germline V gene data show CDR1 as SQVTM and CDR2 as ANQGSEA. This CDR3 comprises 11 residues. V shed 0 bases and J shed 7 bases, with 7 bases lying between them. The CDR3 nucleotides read TGCAGCGTTGAAGATCTAACAGAGCAGTACTTC. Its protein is CSVEDLTEQYF.

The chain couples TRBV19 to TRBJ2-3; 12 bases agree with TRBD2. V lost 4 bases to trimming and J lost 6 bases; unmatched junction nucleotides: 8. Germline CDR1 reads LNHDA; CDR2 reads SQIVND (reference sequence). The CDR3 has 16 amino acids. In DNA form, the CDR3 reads TGTGCCAGTAGTACCCTTCTAGCGGGGGGGAAGGATACGCAGTATTTT. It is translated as CASSTLLAGGKDTQYF.

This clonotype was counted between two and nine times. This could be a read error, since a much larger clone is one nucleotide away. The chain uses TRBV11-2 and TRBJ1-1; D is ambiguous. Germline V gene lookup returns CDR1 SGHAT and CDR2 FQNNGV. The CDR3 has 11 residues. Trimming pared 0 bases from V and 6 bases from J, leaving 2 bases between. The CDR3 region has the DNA TGTGCCAGCAGCTTAGACGCTGAAGCTTTCTTT. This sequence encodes CASSLDAEAFF.

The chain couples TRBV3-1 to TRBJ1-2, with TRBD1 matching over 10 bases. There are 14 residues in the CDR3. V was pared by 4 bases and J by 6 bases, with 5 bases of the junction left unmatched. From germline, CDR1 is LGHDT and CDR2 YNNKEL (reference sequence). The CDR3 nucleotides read TGTGCCAGCAGCCGTACGGACAGGGGGAATGGCTACACCTTC. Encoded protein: CASSRTDRGNGYTF.

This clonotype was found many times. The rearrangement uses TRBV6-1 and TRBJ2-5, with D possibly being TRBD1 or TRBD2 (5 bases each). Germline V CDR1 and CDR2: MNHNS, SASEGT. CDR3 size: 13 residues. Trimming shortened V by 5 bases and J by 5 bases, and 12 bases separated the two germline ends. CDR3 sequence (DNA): TGTGCCAGCAGTACCGGGACCGCGGAGACCCAGTACTTC. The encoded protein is CASSTGTAETQYF.